This entry features one T cell receptor (beta chain) sequence. Its target is not known. The data were taken from a study of CXCR3-negative and CXCR3-positive naive CD8 T cells. Researchers prepared the TRB cDNA libraries using 5' RACE with UMI labels. Using the 5' RACE reads, TCRdb records one entry per CDR3 protein without DNA. The sample totals about 62,000 distinct CDR3 sequences. Whole-study findings and limits: Surface CD5 matched across naive subsets, and TRB CDR3 properties served to infer TCR strength. In both naive subsets diversity was comparably high, whereas memory CD8+ cells showed much lower diversity. Naive CXCR3-negative and CXCR3-positive cells had similar TRBV-TRBJ usage; memory differed.

Naive CD8+ T cells carried a CD45RO-CCR7+CD27+CD95- phenotype. Germline values: CDR1 LGHNA, CDR2 YSLEER. This CDR3 has 15 amino acids. This chain uses TRBV4-3 with TRBJ1-1; TCRdb's D call, TRBD1, is unchecked because there is no DNA. Material: naive CXCR3- CD8+ T cells from blood. Subset reported: CD45RO-CCR7+CD27+CD95- naive CD8+ T cells lacking CXCR3 (TNR3-). This TCR came from a human donor in good health. Some clones in this sample may be carry-over from other donors' samples. The CDR3 region is CASSQEKGLNTEAFF.